Listed here are 22 T cell receptor beta chains from one sample, sequenced in a study of blood T cell repertoires in COVID-19. Assay: immunoSEQ multiplex PCR; the TCRdb copy retains only in-frame clones and omits some. This sample has about 100,000 clones; approximately 91% occur once, and the top ten carry around 16%. The sample consisted of peripheral blood. These receptors were taken from a man aged 45-65 years with acute or convalescent COVID-19.

CDR3 bases: TGCAGCGTCAGAAGACAGGGTAGGGACACTGAAGCTTTCTTT. It codes for CSVRRQGRDTEAFF. The chain employs TRBV29-1 and TRBJ1-1; 7 bases map to TRBD1. V lost 6 bases and J lost 3; bases outside the gene matches: 10. CDR3 length: 14 amino acids. CDR1 SQVTM and CDR2 ANQGSEA come from the germline V gene.

The chain uses TRBV5-5 and TRBJ2-7; 10 nucleotides align to TRBD1. The CDR3 length is 14 residues. V shed 4 bases, J shed 4 bases, and the junction held 5 bases outside the gene matches. Per germline, CDR1 SGHKS and CDR2 YYEKEE (reference sequence). CDR3 protein: CASSPRTGGYEQYF. The DNA of the CDR3 is TGTGCCAGCAGCCCCCGGACAGGGGGTTACGAGCAGTACTTC.

The chain combines TRBV5-1 with TRBJ1-1; 8 positions match TRBD1. Germline CDR1 SGHRS, CDR2 YFSETQ. The V and J ends lost 3 bases and 3 bases, in that order; junction bases with no gene match: 7. This CDR3 contains 15 residues. The CDR3 DNA follows: TGCGCCAGCAGCTCGGAGGGACAGGCGTACACTGAAGCTTTCTTT. Residues: CASSSEGQAYTEAFF.

This clone has only one observation. The rearrangement uses TRBV7-2 and TRBJ1-5; D unclear. The CDR3 is made up of 15 amino acids. Germline V gene lookup returns CDR1 SGHTA and CDR2 FQGNSA. The DNA of the CDR3 is TGTGGCTCGGGGAAGTCGGCGGTAAACAATCAGCCCCAGCATTTT. Protein sequence: CGSGKSAVNNQPQHF.

The chain combines TRBV7-8 with TRBJ1-2; 10 nucleotides match TRBD1. V trimming: 5 bases; J trimming: 7 bases; junction bases outside the gene matches: 13. The CDR3 is made up of 16 amino acids. Germline assignment: CDR1 SGHVS and CDR2 FQNEAQ. The DNA of the CDR3 is TGTGCCAGCAGCCTTGAGAAGGGACAGGGGTACGCTGGCTACACCTTC. Amino acids: CASSLEKGQGYAGYTF.

This chain connects TRBV6-1 to TRBJ1-2; D gene uncertain. CDR1 and CDR2 from the germline V gene are MNHNS and SASEGT. The CDR3 is 16 residues long. V gave up 2 bases and J gave up 1 base, with 14 bases separating them. The DNA of the CDR3 is TGTGCCAGCAGTGAAAGACTAGTTGGGGATAACTATGGCTACACCTTC. This translates into CASSERLVGDNYGYTF.

The V and J genes are TRBV6-6 and TRBJ1-4; D is perhaps TRBD1 (5 bases). V lost 2 bases, J lost 5 bases, and 12 bases lay in between. This CDR3 contains 15 residues. Germline CDR1 reads MNHNY; CDR2 reads SVGAGI (reference sequence). The CDR3 here is CASSYGGTGNEKLFF. Written as DNA, the CDR3 is TGTGCCAGCAGTTACGGAGGGACCGGGAATGAAAAACTGTTTTTT.

This clone occurred once. The chain employs TRBV3-1 (or the pseudogene TRBV3-2) and TRBJ1-2, with 7 bases aligning to TRBD1. The V gene end was trimmed by 9 bases and the J gene end by 1 base; junction bases not matched to a gene: 11. Germline loops: CDR1 LGHDT, CDR2 YNNKEL (reference sequence). This CDR3 spans 15 amino acids. CDR3 bases: TGTGCCAGGCCAACAGGGGAACACTTTAACTATGGCTACACCTTC. Its protein is CARPTGEHFNYGYTF.

The V call is TRBV6-1, the J call TRBJ2-2; tentatively, D is TRBD2 (5 bases). Germline CDR1 is MNHNS and CDR2 is SASEGT. CDR3 size: 16 residues. V was clipped by 1 base and J by 4 bases, with 13 bases between them. CDR3 amino acids: CASSEGPTRVTGELFF. The DNA of the CDR3 is TGTGCCAGCAGTGAAGGTCCCACGCGGGTCACCGGGGAGCTGTTTTTT.

J is TRBJ1-4 and V is TRBV18; D is possibly TRBD1 (6 bases). V was cut by 3 bases and J by 5 bases, with 13 bases left in between. The CDR3 runs to 15 residues. Germline values: CDR1 KGHSH, CDR2 LQKENI. The CDR3 nucleotides are TGTGCCAGCTCACCTACTGGACAGATGAATGAAAAACTGTTTTTT. Protein sequence: CASSPTGQMNEKLFF.

The chain couples TRBV19 to TRBJ1-6; TRBD1 matches 10 bases. Germline trimming cut 7 bases from V and 10 bases from J; bases unmatched to any gene: 10. CDR3 size: 15 residues. Germline loops: CDR1 LNHDA, CDR2 SQIVND (reference sequence). The DNA of the CDR3 is TGTGCCAGTACCACGAAGCGGGACAGGGGCTCACCCCTCCACTTT. Translating it yields CASTTKRDRGSPLHF.

The chain is built from TRBV25-1 and TRBJ2-2, with D unclear. In germline, CDR1 is MGHDK, CDR2 SYGVNS. Trimming shortened V by 3 bases and J by 2 bases, and 4 bases separated the two germline ends. The CDR3 is made up of 13 amino acids. In nucleotides, the CDR3 is TGTGCCAGCAGTGAGAGAAACACCGGGGAGCTGTTTTTT. It specifies CASSERNTGELFF.

V is TRBV11-3 and J is TRBJ1-4; the D gene is possibly TRBD1 (6 bases). Trimming took 4 bases from V and 8 from J, leaving 23 bases between them. The CDR3 sequence is 17 residues long. The germline V gene encodes CDR1 SGHNT and CDR2 YENEEA. The CDR3 reads CASSSLRGAQGNEKLFF. For the CDR3, the DNA is TGTGCCAGCAGCTCACTTAGGGGCGCACAGGGAAACGAAAAACTGTTTTTT.

The genes are TRBV6-5 and TRBJ1-1; 7 bases agree with TRBD1. V trimming: 6 bases; J trimming: 3 bases; junction bases outside the gene matches: 4. Germline CDR1 reads MNHEY; CDR2 reads SVGAGI. The CDR3 contains 13 residues. DNA of the CDR3: TGTGCCAGCAGCACCGGGACAGACACTGAAGCTTTCTTT. Protein sequence: CASSTGTDTEAFF.

The genes are TRBV5-1 and TRBJ2-2; D is ambiguous. The ends were cut back, 0 bases at V and 0 bases at J, with 12 bases in the middle. Germline lookup yields CDR1 SGHRS and CDR2 YFSETQ. The CDR3 sequence is 17 residues long. The CDR3 coding sequence is TGCGCCAGCAGCTTGGGGTTAGGCCAGGCGAACACCGGGGAGCTGTTTTTT. Protein: CASSLGLGQANTGELFF.

The V gene is TRBV4-1, the J gene TRBJ1-5; 11 bases align to TRBD1. Unmatched junction bases numbered 2, after V lost 1 base and J lost 6 bases. The CDR3 loop spans 15 amino acids. CDR1 and CDR2 from the germline V gene are MGHRA and YSYEKL. CDR3 amino acids: CASSQVGTGGQPQHF. The DNA for the CDR3 is TGCGCCAGCAGCCAAGTAGGGACAGGGGGTCAGCCCCAGCATTTT.

The rearrangement joins TRBV3-1 (or the pseudogene TRBV3-2) to TRBJ2-3; maybe TRBD1 (6 bases). This CDR3 has 17 residues. The V and J ends lost 0 bases and 3 bases respectively, with 16 bases between them. Germline loops: CDR1 LGHDT, CDR2 YNNKEL (reference sequence). CDR3 sequence reads: CASSQDKGQGLTDTQYF. The CDR3 DNA follows: TGTGCCAGCAGCCAAGATAAAGGGCAGGGGTTGACAGATACGCAGTATTTT.

The rearrangement uses TRBV24-1 and TRBJ2-7, with TRBD2 as a possible D gene (5 bases). V was trimmed by 0 bases and J by 1 base, leaving 6 bases between them. Germline V CDR1 and CDR2: KGHDR, SFDVKD. The CDR3 length is 14 residues. The CDR3: CATSDLPGSYEQYF. CDR3 DNA: TGTGCCACCAGTGATTTGCCGGGGTCCTACGAGCAGTACTTC.

The chain joins TRBV9 to TRBJ2-6, with D possibly matching TRBD1 (5 bases). This CDR3 comprises 17 residues. V was shortened by 1 base and J by 1 base, with 12 bases between the two germline ends. Looked up from germline, CDR1 is SGDLS and CDR2 is YYNGEE. CDR3 sequence: CASSVIPGPSGANVLTF. In DNA, the CDR3 is TGTGCCAGCAGCGTAATCCCAGGGCCTTCTGGGGCCAACGTCCTGACTTTC.

The CDR3 loop is CASSRPGQGEQPQHF. The CDR3 coding sequence is TGTGCCAGCAGCCGCCCCGGACAGGGAGAACAGCCCCAGCATTTT. This rearrangement joins TRBV7-8 to TRBJ1-5, with 8 bases lining up with TRBD1. J was trimmed by 7 bases and V by 5 bases; bases with no gene match: 10. There are 15 residues in the CDR3. The germline gives CDR1 SGHVS, CDR2 FQNEAQ.

This chain uses TRBV5-4 with TRBJ2-1; D gene uncertain. There are 16 residues in the CDR3. Germline V gene lookup returns CDR1 SGHNT and CDR2 YYREEE (reference sequence). Trimming cost V 6 bases and J 0 bases, with 16 bases left between them. CDR3 protein: CASTDSPMGSYNEQFF. Written as DNA, the CDR3 is TGTGCCAGCACAGACTCCCCAATGGGCTCCTACAATGAGCAGTTCTTC.

The rearrangement links TRBV14 to TRBJ2-7; 10 positions agree with TRBD2. Trimming took 3 bases from V and 3 from J; bases not matched to a gene: 5. The CDR3 is 15 amino acids. The germline gives CDR1 SGHDN, CDR2 FVKESK. The CDR3 protein is CASSHSASGGYEQYF. In DNA form, the CDR3 reads TGTGCCAGCAGCCATTCGGCTAGCGGGGGCTACGAGCAGTACTTC.